This T cell receptor beta chain was obtained from a study of tumor and adjacent non-tumor tissue in lung cancer. With regard to this clonotype: The antigen remains unidentified.

The germline V and J ends were trimmed by 6 bases and 4 bases, with 13 bases remaining between them. The CDR3 sequence is 13 residues long. From germline, CDR1 is DFQATT and CDR2 SNEGSKA (reference sequence). A modified ARM-PCR protocol with three rounds of nested PCR amplified TCRbeta. TCRdb re-called the multiplex PCR reads with MiXCR, one entry per CDR3 protein. This repertoire shows 120,000 or so distinct CDR3 sequences, around three fifths found once; its top ten account for 9.5% to 15%. The template was RNA from unsorted bulk tissue. Study-wide findings and caveats: Significantly higher TCR diversity was found in tumor than normal lung.

The TCR comes from a man aged 25-45 years with non-small cell lung cancer. The rearrangement joins TRBV20-1 to TRBJ2-1; D not certain. Sequencing was performed on lung tumor tissue. CDR3 sequence: CSASSPRYNEQFF. The CDR3 DNA reads TGCAGTGCCAGTAGCCCGAGGTACAATGAGCAGTTCTTC.